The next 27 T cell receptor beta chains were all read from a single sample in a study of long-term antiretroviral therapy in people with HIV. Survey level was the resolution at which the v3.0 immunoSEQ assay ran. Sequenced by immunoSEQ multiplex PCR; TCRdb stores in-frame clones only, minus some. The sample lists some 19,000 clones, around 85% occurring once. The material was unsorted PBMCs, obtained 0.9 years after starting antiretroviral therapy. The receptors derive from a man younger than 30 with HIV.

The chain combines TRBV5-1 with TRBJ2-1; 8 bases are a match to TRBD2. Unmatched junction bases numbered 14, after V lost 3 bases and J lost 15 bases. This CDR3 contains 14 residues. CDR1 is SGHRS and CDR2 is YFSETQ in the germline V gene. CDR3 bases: TGCGCCAGCAGCTACTCCCCGGGGACTAGTACTATGTTCTTC. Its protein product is CASSYSPGTSTMFF.

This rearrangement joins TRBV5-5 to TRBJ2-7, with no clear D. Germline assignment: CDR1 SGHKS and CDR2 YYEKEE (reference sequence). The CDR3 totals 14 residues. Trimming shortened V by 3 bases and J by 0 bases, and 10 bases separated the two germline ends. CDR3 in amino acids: CASSWARSSYEQYF. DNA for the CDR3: TGTGCCAGCAGCTGGGCCAGGAGCTCCTACGAGCAGTACTTC.

The CDR3 sequence is CASTKEVPSTDTQYF. CDR3 nucleotides: TGTGCCAGCACCAAGGAAGTGCCTAGCACAGATACGCAGTATTTT. J is TRBJ2-3 and V is TRBV6-6; D ambiguous. The length of the CDR3 is 15 residues. Germline V gene data show CDR1 as MNHNY and CDR2 as SVGAGI (reference sequence). V dropped 7 bases and J dropped 0 bases, with 14 bases sitting between them.

CDR3 protein: CASSKGVGPQETQYF. CDR3 DNA: TGTGCCAGCAGTAAAGGAGTAGGGCCCCAAGAGACCCAGTACTTC. This sequence joins TRBV6-1 and TRBJ2-5, with D uncertain. Germline CDR1 reads MNHNS; CDR2 reads SASEGT. V was clipped by 5 bases and J by 1 base, with 14 bases between them. This CDR3 spans 15 amino acids.

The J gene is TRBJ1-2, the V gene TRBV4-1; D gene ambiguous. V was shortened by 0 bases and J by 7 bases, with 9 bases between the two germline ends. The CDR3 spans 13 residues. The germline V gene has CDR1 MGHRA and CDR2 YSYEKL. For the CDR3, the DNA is TGCGCCAGCAGCCAAGATTTGGGTCTTGGCTACACCTTC. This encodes CASSQDLGLGYTF.

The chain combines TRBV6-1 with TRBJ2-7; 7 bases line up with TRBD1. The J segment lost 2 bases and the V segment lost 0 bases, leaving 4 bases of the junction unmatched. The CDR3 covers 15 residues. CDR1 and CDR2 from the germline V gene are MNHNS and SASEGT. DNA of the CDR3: TGTGCCAGCAGTGAAGCGCTTGACAGGGCCTACGAGCAGTACTTC. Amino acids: CASSEALDRAYEQYF.

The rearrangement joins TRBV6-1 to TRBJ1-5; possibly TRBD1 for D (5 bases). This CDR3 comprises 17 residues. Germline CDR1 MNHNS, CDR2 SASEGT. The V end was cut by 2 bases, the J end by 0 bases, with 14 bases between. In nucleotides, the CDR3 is TGTGCCAGCAGTGAACCCGGGACGGTGTATAGCAATCAGCCCCAGCATTTT. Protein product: CASSEPGTVYSNQPQHF.

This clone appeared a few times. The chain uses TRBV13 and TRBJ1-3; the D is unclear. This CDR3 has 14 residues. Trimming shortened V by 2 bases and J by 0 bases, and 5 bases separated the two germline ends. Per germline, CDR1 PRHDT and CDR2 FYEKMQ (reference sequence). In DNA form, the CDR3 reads TGTGCCAGCAGCTTACACAACTCTGGAAACACCATATATTTT. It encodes CASSLHNSGNTIYF. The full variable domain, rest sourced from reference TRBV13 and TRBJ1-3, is AAGVIQSPRHLIKEKRETATLKCYPIPRHDTVYWYQQGPGQDPQFLISFYEKMQSDKGSIPDRFSAQQFSDYHSELNMSSLELGDSALYFCASSLHNSGNTIYFGEGSWLTVV.

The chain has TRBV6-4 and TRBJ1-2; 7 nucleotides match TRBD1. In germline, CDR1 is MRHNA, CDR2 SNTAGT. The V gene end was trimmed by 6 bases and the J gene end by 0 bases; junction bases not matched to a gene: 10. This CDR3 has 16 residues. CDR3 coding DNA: TGTGCCAGCAGGGATACAGGGGAGGCAGCTAACTATGGCTACACCTTC. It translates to CASRDTGEAANYGYTF.

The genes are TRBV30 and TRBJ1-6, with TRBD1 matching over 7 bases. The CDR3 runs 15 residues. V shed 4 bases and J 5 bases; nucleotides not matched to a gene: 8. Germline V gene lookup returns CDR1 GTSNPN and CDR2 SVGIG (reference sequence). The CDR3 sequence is CAWKGDGTDNSPLHF. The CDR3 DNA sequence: TGTGCCTGGAAGGGGGATGGGACAGATAATTCACCCCTCCACTTT.

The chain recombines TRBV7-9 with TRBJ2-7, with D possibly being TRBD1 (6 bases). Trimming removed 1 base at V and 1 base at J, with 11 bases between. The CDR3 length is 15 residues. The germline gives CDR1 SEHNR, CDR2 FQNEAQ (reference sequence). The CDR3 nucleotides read TGTGCCAGCAGCTTAGTAGGGGGTGTTTCCTACGAGCAGTACTTC. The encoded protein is CASSLVGGVSYEQYF.

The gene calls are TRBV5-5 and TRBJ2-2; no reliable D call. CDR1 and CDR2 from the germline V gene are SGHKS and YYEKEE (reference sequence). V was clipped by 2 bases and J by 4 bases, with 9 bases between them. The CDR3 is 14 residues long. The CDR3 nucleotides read TGTGCCAGCAGCTTAGACACTTTCACCGGGGAGCTGTTTTTT. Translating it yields CASSLDTFTGELFF.

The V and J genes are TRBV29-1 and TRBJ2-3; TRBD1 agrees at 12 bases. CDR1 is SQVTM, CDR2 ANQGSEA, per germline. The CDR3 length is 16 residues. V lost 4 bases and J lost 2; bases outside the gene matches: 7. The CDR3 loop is CSVGGTGGTYTDTQYF. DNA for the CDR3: TGCAGCGTTGGGGGGACAGGGGGCACCTACACAGATACGCAGTATTTT.

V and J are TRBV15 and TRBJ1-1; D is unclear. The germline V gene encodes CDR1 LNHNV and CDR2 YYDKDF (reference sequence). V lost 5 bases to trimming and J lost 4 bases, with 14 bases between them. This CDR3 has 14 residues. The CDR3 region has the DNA TGTGCCACCAGCCGGTCCTCAGATGGCACTGAAGCTTTCTTT. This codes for CATSRSSDGTEAFF.

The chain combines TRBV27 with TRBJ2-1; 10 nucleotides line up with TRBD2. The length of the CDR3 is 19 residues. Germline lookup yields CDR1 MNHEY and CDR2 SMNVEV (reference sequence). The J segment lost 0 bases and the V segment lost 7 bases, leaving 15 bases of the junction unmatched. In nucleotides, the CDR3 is TGTGCCAGCAACCTAAGCGGGGGGGCCTTCAAATCCTCCTACAATGAGCAGTTCTTC. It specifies CASNLSGGAFKSSYNEQFF.

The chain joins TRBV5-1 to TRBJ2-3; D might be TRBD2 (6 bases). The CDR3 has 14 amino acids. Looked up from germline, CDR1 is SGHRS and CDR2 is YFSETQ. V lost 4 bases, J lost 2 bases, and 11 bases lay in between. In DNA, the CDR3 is TGCGCCAGCAGCGGAGGGCTCCCCACAGATACGCAGTATTTT. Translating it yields CASSGGLPTDTQYF.

The CDR3 is CASSSQGAGEKLFF. CDR3 DNA: TGCGCCAGCAGCTCACAGGGGGCGGGTGAAAAACTGTTTTTT. The rearrangement joins TRBV5-1 to TRBJ1-4, with 9 bases aligning to TRBD1. CDR1 and CDR2 from the germline V gene are SGHRS and YFSETQ. The CDR3 has 14 residues. V was clipped by 3 bases and J by 7 bases; unmatched bases: 4.

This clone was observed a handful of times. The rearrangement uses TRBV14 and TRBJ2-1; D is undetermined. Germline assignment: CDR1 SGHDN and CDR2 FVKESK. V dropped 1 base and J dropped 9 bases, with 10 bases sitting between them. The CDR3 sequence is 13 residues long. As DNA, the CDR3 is TGTGCCAGCAGCCAAGCTGGGTGGTTTGAGCAGTTCTTC. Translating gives CASSQAGWFEQFF.

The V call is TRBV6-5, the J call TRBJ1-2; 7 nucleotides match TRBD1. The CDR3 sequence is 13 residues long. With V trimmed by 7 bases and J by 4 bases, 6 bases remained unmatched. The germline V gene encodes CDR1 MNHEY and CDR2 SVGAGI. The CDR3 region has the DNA TGTGCCAGCATAGGGACAGATCTCTATGGCTACACCTTC. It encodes CASIGTDLYGYTF.

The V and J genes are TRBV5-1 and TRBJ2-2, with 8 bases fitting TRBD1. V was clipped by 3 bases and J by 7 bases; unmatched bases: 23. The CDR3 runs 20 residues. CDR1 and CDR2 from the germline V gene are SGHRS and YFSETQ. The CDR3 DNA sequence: TGCGCCAGCAGCTCCGCCAGGGGACAGGCTTTTCTCGGAAGAGGCGGGGAGCTGTTTTTT. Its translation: CASSSARGQAFLGRGGELFF.

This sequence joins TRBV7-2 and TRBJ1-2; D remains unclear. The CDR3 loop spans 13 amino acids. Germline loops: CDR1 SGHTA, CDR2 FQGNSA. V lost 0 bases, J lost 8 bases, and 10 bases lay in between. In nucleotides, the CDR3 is TGTGCCAGCAGCTTAGCCTCCGGGGAAGGCTACACCTTC. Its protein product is CASSLASGEGYTF.

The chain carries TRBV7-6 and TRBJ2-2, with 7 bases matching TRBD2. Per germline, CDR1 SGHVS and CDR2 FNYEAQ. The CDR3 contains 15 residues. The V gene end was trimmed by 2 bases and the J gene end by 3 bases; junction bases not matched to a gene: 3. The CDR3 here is CASSLQRGDTGELFF. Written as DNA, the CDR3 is TGTGCCAGCAGCTTACAGCGGGGAGACACCGGGGAGCTGTTTTTT.

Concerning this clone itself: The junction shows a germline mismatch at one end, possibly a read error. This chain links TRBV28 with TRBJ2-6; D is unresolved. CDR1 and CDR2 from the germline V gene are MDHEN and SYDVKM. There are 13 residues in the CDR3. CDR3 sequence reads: CASGFRGANVLTF. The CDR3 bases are TGTGCCAGCGGTTTCCGAGGGGCCAACGTCCTGACTTTC. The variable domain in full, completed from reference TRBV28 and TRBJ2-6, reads DVKVTQSSRYLVKRTGEKVFLECVQDMDHENMFWYRQDPGLGLRLIYFSYDVKMKEKGDIPEGYSVSREKKERFSLILESASTNQTSMYLCASGFRGANVLTFGAGSRLTVL.

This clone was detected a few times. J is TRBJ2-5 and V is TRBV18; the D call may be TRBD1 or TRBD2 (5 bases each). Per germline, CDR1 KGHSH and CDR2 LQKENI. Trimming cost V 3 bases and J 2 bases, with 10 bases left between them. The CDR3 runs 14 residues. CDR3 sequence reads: CASSPGELQETQYF. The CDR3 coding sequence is TGTGCCAGCTCACCGGGGGAACTACAAGAGACCCAGTACTTC.

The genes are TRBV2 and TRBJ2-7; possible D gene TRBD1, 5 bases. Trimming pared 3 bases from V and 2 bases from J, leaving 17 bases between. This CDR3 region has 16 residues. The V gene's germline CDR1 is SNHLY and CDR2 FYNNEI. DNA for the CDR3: TGTGCCAGCAGTGATTCTCCCTTACAGGTTCCCTACGAGCAGTACGTC. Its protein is CASSDSPLQVPYEQYV.

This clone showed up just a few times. The CDR3 coding sequence is TGTGCCAGCAGCTTAGTGAACACCGGGGAGCTGTTTTTT. Translation: CASSLVNTGELFF. The chain employs TRBV11-2 and TRBJ2-2; D gene ambiguous. This CDR3 contains 13 residues. Germline values: CDR1 SGHAT, CDR2 FQNNGV. V shed 1 base and J shed 1 base, with 1 base lying between them.

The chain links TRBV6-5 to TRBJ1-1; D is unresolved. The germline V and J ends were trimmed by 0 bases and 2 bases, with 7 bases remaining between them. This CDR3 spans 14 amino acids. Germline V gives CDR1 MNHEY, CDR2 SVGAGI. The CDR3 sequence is CASSYSFFNTEAFF. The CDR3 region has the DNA TGTGCCAGCAGTTACTCGTTTTTTAACACTGAAGCTTTCTTT.